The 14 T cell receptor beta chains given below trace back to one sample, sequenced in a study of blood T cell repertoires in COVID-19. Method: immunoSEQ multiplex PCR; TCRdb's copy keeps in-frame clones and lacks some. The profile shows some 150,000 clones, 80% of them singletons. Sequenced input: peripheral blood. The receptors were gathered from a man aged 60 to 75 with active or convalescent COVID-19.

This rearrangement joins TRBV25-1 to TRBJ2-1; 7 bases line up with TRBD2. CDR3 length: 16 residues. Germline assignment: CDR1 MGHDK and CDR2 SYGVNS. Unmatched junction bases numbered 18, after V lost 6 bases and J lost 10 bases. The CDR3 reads CASSPGAGESPGEQFF. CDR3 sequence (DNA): TGTGCCAGCAGCCCTGGGGCGGGGGAGAGCCCAGGGGAGCAGTTCTTC. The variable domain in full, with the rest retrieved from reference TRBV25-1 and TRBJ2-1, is EADIYQTPRYLVIGTGKKITLECSQTMGHDKMYWYQQDPGMELHLIHYSYGVNSTEKGDLSSESTVSRIRTEHFPLTLESARPSHTSQYLCASSPGAGESPGEQFFGPGTRLTVL.

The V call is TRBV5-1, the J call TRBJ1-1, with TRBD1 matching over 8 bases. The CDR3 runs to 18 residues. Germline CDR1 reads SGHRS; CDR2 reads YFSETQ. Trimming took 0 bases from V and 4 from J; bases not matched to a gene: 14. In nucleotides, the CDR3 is TGCGCCAGCAGCTTGGATTTGGCAGGGGGCGCGTGGACCACTGAAGCTTTCTTT. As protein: CASSLDLAGGAWTTEAFF.

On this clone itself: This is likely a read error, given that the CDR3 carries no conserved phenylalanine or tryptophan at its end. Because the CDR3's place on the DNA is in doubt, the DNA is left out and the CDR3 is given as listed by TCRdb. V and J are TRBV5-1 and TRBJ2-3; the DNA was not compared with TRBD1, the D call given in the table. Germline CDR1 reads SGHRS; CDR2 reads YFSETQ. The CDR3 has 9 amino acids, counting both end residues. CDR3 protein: CASSPGGQP.

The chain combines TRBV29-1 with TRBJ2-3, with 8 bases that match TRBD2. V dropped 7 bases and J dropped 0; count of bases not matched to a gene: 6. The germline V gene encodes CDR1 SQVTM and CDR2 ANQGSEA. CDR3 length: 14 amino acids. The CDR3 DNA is TGCAGCGGAGCCTTAGCGGGAAGCACAGATACGCAGTATTTT. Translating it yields CSGALAGSTDTQYF.

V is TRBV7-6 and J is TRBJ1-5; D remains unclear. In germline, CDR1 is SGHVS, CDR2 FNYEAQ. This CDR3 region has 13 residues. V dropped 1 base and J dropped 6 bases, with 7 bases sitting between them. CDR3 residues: CASSLGRGQPQHF. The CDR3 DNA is TGTGCCAGCAGCTTAGGTCGAGGTCAGCCCCAGCATTTT.

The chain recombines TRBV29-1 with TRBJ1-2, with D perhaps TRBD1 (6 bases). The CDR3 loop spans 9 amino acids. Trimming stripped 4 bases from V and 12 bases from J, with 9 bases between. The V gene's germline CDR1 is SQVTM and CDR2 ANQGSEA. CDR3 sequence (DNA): TGCAGCGTTGCCCCAGGGGACACCTTC. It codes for CSVAPGDTF.

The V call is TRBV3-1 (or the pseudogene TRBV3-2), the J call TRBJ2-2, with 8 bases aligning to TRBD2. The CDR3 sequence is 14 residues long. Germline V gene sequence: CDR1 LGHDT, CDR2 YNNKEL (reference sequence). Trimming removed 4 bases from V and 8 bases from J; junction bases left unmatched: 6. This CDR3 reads CASSLRTSLGELFF. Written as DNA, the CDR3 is TGTGCCAGCAGCCTACGGACTAGCCTGGGGGAGCTGTTTTTT.

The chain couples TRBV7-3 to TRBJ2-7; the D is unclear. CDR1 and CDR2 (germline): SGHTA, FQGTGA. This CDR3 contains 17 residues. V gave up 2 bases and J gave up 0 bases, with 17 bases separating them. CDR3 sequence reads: CASSLATRLMRSYEQYF. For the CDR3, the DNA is TGTGCCAGCAGCTTAGCCACCAGGCTAATGCGCTCCTACGAGCAGTACTTC.

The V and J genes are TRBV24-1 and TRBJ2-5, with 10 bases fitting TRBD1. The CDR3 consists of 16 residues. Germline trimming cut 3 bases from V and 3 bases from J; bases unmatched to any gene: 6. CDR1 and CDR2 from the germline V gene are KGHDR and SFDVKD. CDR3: CATSDPGQGRKETQYF. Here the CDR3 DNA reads TGTGCCACCAGTGATCCGGGACAGGGGAGGAAAGAGACCCAGTACTTC.

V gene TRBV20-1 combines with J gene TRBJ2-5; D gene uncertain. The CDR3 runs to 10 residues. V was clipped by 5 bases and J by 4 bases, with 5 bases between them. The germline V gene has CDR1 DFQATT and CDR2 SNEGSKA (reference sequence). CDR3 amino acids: CSAWRETQYF. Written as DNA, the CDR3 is TGCAGTGCTTGGAGAGAGACCCAGTACTTC.

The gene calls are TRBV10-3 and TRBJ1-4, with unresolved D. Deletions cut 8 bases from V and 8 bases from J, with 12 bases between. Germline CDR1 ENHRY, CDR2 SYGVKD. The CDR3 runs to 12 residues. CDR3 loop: CAIGAGREKLFF. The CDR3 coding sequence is TGTGCCATCGGAGCCGGGAGAGAAAAACTGTTTTTT.

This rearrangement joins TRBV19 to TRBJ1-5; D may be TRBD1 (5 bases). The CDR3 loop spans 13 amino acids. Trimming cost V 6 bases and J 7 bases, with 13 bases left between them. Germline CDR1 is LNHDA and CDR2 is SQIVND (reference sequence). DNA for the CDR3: TGTGCCAGTAGCCCTCGACAGCTGCAGCCCCAGCATTTT. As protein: CASSPRQLQPQHF.

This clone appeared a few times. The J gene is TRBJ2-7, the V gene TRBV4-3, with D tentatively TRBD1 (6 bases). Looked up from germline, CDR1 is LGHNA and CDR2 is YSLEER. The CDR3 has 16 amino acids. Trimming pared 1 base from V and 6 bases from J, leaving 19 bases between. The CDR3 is CASSQGASTGSPEQYF. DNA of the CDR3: TGCGCCAGCAGCCAAGGTGCCTCGACAGGCTCCCCCGAGCAGTACTTC.

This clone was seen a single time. The CDR3 nucleotides read TGTGCCAGCAGCCAAGATCTTTTGGCCCGCAACTCCTACAATGAGCAGTTCTTC. Translation: CASSQDLLARNSYNEQFF. The chain employs TRBV4-2 and TRBJ2-1; D is unclear. Trimming removed 0 bases from V and 0 bases from J, with 15 bases in between. CDR1 and CDR2 (germline): LGHNA, YNFKEQ. The CDR3 length is 18 residues.